Each of the 9 T cell receptor beta chains below was sequenced from the same sample in a study of OX40 agonist ivuxolimab in advanced cancers. Data came from immunoSEQ multiplex PCR; TCRdb stores just in-frame clones and leaves some out. The sample records about 50,000 clones, over 75% being singletons. The source material was CD4+ or CD8+ T cells sorted from blood, sampled in a trial of the OX40 agonist ivuxolimab. These receptors were collected from an adult with an advanced solid tumor such as melanoma, head and neck, liver or kidney cancer.

J is TRBJ2-1 and V is TRBV7-2; D call uncertain. The CDR3 is made up of 14 amino acids. With 1 base removed from V and 8 bases from J, the gap between germline ends came to 12 bases. CDR1 and CDR2 from the germline V gene are SGHTA and FQGNSA. CDR3 nucleotide sequence: TGTGCCAGCAGCTTAGGCGCAGGCGCGGATGAGCAGTTCTTC. It encodes CASSLGAGADEQFF.

This chain links TRBV6-1 with TRBJ1-5, with a possible D match to TRBD1 (5 bases). The germline gives CDR1 MNHNS, CDR2 SASEGT. V was pared by 3 bases and J by 4 bases, with 13 bases between. The CDR3 has 15 amino acids. This CDR3 reads CASSESREFNQPQHF. CDR3 nucleotides: TGTGCCAGCAGTGAGAGCAGGGAATTTAATCAGCCCCAGCATTTT.

CDR3 sequence reads: CASRGSLGFDTEAFF. CDR3 in DNA: TGTGCCAGCAGGGGCTCTCTGGGTTTCGACACTGAAGCTTTCTTT. The chain uses TRBV2 and TRBJ1-1, with D unresolved. The CDR3 covers 15 residues. With 6 bases removed from V and 3 bases from J, the gap between germline ends came to 17 bases. Looked up from germline, CDR1 is SNHLY and CDR2 is FYNNEI. Full variable domain (rest looked up from reference TRBV2 and TRBJ1-1): EPEVTQTPSHQVTQMGQEVILRCVPISNHLYFYWYRQILGQKVEFLVSFYNNEISEKSEIFDDQFSVERPDGSNFTLKIRSTKLEDSAMYFCASRGSLGFDTEAFFGQGTRLTVV.

The chain employs TRBV6-5 and TRBJ1-2, with D maybe TRBD1 (6 bases). CDR3 size: 14 residues. Trimming shortened V by 1 base and J by 8 bases, and 14 bases separated the two germline ends. The germline V gene encodes CDR1 MNHEY and CDR2 SVGAGI. CDR3 loop: CASSYYRALGGYTF. DNA for the CDR3: TGTGCCAGCAGTTACTACAGGGCATTAGGGGGCTACACCTTC.

The chain recombines TRBV6-5 with TRBJ1-4; tentatively, D is TRBD1 (6 bases). V was pared by 9 bases and J by 6 bases, with 14 bases between. CDR3 length equals 13 residues. CDR1 is MNHEY, CDR2 SVGAGI, per germline. CDR3 DNA sequence: TGTGCCAGTCGCTCAGGGGCGGATGAAAAACTGTTTTTT. As protein: CASRSGADEKLFF.

The chain joins TRBV2 to TRBJ2-2, with 13 bases that match TRBD2. After removal of 7 bases from V and 5 bases from J, the junction contained 4 bases not matched to a gene. The CDR3 spans 15 residues. Germline assignment: CDR1 SNHLY and CDR2 FYNNEI. The CDR3 DNA follows: TGTGCCAGCACTCGACTAGCGGGGGGAACCGGGGAGCTGTTTTTT. Translation: CASTRLAGGTGELFF.

This chain connects TRBV20-1 to TRBJ2-3; D is unclear. The length of the CDR3 is 11 residues. The V gene lost 7 bases and the J gene lost 4 bases, with 9 bases spanning the gap. In germline, CDR1 is DFQATT, CDR2 SNEGSKA (reference sequence). The CDR3 DNA reads as TGCAGTGGGGCTAGGTCAGATACGCAGTATTTT. Protein sequence: CSGARSDTQYF.

The chain uses TRBV4-1 and TRBJ2-7; D remains ambiguous. This CDR3 contains 15 residues. CDR1 MGHRA and CDR2 YSYEKL come from the germline V gene. With 4 bases removed from V and 0 bases from J, the gap between germline ends came to 13 bases. CDR3 sequence reads: CASSLEVGSSYEQYF. For the CDR3, the DNA is TGCGCCAGCAGCCTAGAGGTCGGCAGCTCCTACGAGCAGTACTTC.

Written as DNA, the CDR3 is TGTGCCAGCAGCCCCTCCCTTGGACGAGGCACAGATACGCAGTATTTT. The encoded protein is CASSPSLGRGTDTQYF. This rearrangement joins TRBV7-3 to TRBJ2-3; D is unresolved. The germline V and J ends were trimmed by 5 bases and 1 base, with 16 bases remaining between them. This CDR3 is built from 16 residues. Germline V gene data show CDR1 as SGHTA and CDR2 as FQGTGA.